This TCR beta chain was captured by sequencing in a study of spatial heterogeneity in lung cancer. TCRdb re-called the 5' RACE reads through MiXCR, storing one row per CDR3 protein. This table has around 40,000 distinct CDR3 sequences, around 5.2% appearing once. This CDR3 is built from 16 residues. The V gene lost 0 bases and the J gene lost 0 bases, with 11 bases spanning the gap. Germline lookup yields CDR1 SGHDT and CDR2 YYEEEE. Sample time point: sample taken at primary tumor resection. This clonotype was detected many times. The input for sequencing was PBMCs, taken at surgery. The rearrangement uses TRBV5-6 and TRBJ2-3; no clear D. The receptor's source is a female donor with early-stage non-small cell lung cancer. The CDR3: CASSLDSGHSTDTQYF. In nucleotides, the CDR3 is TGTGCCAGCAGCTTGGACTCCGGGCACAGCACAGATACGCAGTATTTT. The variable domain in full, with the rest retrieved from reference TRBV5-6 and TRBJ2-3, is DAGVTQSPTHLIKTRGQQVTLRCSPKSGHDTVSWYQQALGQGPQFIFQYYEEEERQRGNFPDRFSGHQFPNYSSELNVNALLLGDSALYLCASSLDSGHSTDTQYFGPGTRLTVL.